A selection of T cell receptor beta chains follows, all from one sample in a study of post-analysis software for immune sequencing data. TCRdb called the PCR reads again in MiXCR, with one record for every CDR3 protein. This sample has about 200,000 distinct CDR3 sequences, with roughly 30% found just once. Source material: blood. These receptors were taken from a girl under 18 with multiple sclerosis. Both conserved end residues are part of each CDR3. A D gene is named only where the DNA matches it firmly. Size values are once, few and many counts, or a class for expanded clones, and some rows have none.

TRBJ2-1 | many | TRBV29-1 | . | CSVEASSYNEQFF | TGCAGCGTTGAGGCTAGCTCCTACAATGAGCAGTTCTTC
TRBJ1-5 | many | TRBV12-3/TRBV12-4 | . | CASSAPGRNNQPQHF | TGTGCCAGCAGTGCGCCGGGACGAAACAATCAGCCCCAGCATTTT
TRBJ1-2 | few | TRBV12-3/TRBV12-4 | . | CASSLDMMGDGYTF | TGTGCCAGCAGTTTGGACATGATGGGTGATGGCTACACCTTC
TRBJ1-1 | many | TRBV6-1 | TRBD1 | CASSESRTGNTEAFF | TGTGCCAGCAGTGAATCCCGGACAGGAAACACTGAAGCTTTCTTT
TRBJ2-2 | few | TRBV29-1 | . | CSVGNGRDTGELFF | TGCAGCGTTGGTAATGGTAGGGACACCGGGGAGCTGTTTTTT
TRBJ2-7 | many | TRBV5-6 | . | CASSDGPSYEQYF | TGTGCCAGCAGCGACGGACCTTCATACGAGCAGTACTTC
TRBJ2-5 | . | TRBV7-9 | TRBD2 | CASSTQTSGETQYF | TGTGCCAGCAGCACCCAGACTAGCGGAGAGACCCAGTACTTC
TRBJ2-1 | few | TRBV28 | . | CASISISSYNEQFF | TGTGCCAGCATATCCATTAGCTCCTACAATGAGCAGTTCTTC
TRBJ2-1 | . | TRBV20-1 | . | CSASVWGRPQGHNEQFF | TGCAGTGCTAGTGTATGGGGGAGACCCCAAGGGCACAATGAGCAGTTCTTC
TRBJ1-2 | once | TRBV18 | TRBD1 | CASSRQGGNYGYTF | TGTGCCAGCTCACGACAGGGGGGGAACTATGGCTACACCTTC
TRBJ2-6 | few | TRBV5-4 | . | CASSLDPGAGANVLTF | TGTGCCAGCAGCCTGGACCCTGGGGCTGGGGCCAACGTCCTGACTTTC
TRBJ1-2 | many | TRBV18 | . | CASSPPGAHYGYTF | TGTGCCAGCTCACCACCAGGCGCCCACTATGGCTACACCTTC
TRBJ1-1 | . | TRBV28 | . | CASSSKYTEAFF | TGTGCCAGCAGTTCGAAGTACACTGAAGCTTTCTTT
TRBJ1-1 | few | TRBV5-1 | . | CASSFGGNRGNTEAFF | TGCGCCAGCAGCTTCGGGGGGAATCGCGGGAACACTGAAGCTTTCTTT
TRBJ1-3 | . | TRBV6-5 | . | CASRPWGGNTIYF | TGTGCCAGCAGGCCATGGGGTGGAAACACCATATATTTT
TRBJ2-3 | . | TRBV19 | . | CASSINQPYTDTQYF | TGTGCCAGTAGTATTAATCAGCCTTACACAGATACGCAGTATTTT
TRBJ2-1 | many | TRBV10-1 | . | CASSNRESSYNEQFF | TGCGCCAGCAGTAACAGGGAAAGCTCCTACAATGAGCAGTTCTTC
TRBJ2-7 | . | TRBV7-2 | . | CASSSLRAYEQYF | TGTGCCAGCAGCTCCCTAAGGGCCTACGAGCAGTACTTC
TRBJ2-1 | . | TRBV7-9 | TRBD2 | CASSSRLAGNAYNERFF | TGTGCCAGCAGCTCCAGACTAGCGGGGAACGCTTACAATGAGCGGTTCTTC
TRBJ2-3 | many | TRBV12-3/TRBV12-4 | TRBD2 | CASSPVGLAADTQYF | TGTGCCAGCAGTCCAGTGGGACTAGCGGCAGATACGCAGTATTTT
TRBJ2-6 | . | TRBV20-1 | TRBD1 | CSTRKGGFAGANVLTF | TGCAGTACTAGAAAAGGGGGCTTCGCTGGGGCCAACGTCCTGACTTTC
TRBJ1-1 | . | TRBV5-1 | . | CASSPYPDGTEAFF | TGCGCCAGCAGCCCGTATCCGGATGGCACTGAAGCTTTCTTT
TRBJ1-6 | many | TRBV7-3 | . | CASSPGGTRNSPLHF | TGTGCCAGCAGCCCCGGGGGCACTCGGAATTCACCCCTCCACTTT
TRBJ2-3 | . | TRBV28 | . | CASSLGEPRYF | TGTGCCAGCAGTTTGGGGGAACCTCGGTATTTT